The 25 T cell receptor beta chains below come from one sample, sequenced in a study of blood T cell repertoires in COVID-19. The table came from immunoSEQ multiplex PCR; TCRdb's copy has only in-frame clones and leaves some out. The sample lists a few hundred thousand clones; about four fifths were seen once. Source material: peripheral blood. The receptors shown here come from a human donor with acute or convalescent COVID-19. The donor label of this sample is uncertain.

V usage is TRBV11-1 and J usage is TRBJ2-7, with TRBD1 matching 7 bases. V was clipped by 1 base and J by 2 bases; unmatched bases: 5. Germline V gene data show CDR1 as SGHAT and CDR2 as FQDESV (reference sequence). This CDR3 is 15 amino acids long. The CDR3 protein is CASSLEGGAPYEQYF. In nucleotides, the CDR3 is TGTGCCAGCAGCTTAGAAGGGGGCGCGCCCTACGAGCAGTACTTC. The complete variable domain, with remaining parts taken from reference TRBV11-1 and TRBJ2-7, reads EAEVAQSPRYKITEKSQAVAFWCDPISGHATLYWYRQILGQGPELLVQFQDESVVDDSQLPKDRFSAERLKGVDSTLKIQPAELGDSAMYLCASSLEGGAPYEQYFGPGTRLTVT.

This sequence joins TRBV29-1 and TRBJ2-7, with 10 bases aligning to TRBD2. CDR1 SQVTM and CDR2 ANQGSEA come from the germline V gene. CDR3 size: 14 residues. Unmatched junction bases numbered 4, after V lost 2 bases and J lost 3 bases. This CDR3 reads CSVESIAGGYEQYF. The CDR3 region has the DNA TGCAGCGTTGAAAGCATAGCGGGAGGCTACGAGCAGTACTTC.

This chain connects TRBV5-8 to TRBJ2-2; D is perhaps TRBD1 (6 bases). V lost 4 bases, J lost 4 bases, and 17 bases lay in between. This CDR3 comprises 16 residues. Per germline, CDR1 SGHTS and CDR2 YDEGEE. The CDR3 DNA reads TGTGCCAGCAGCGCAATAACAGGGTTTGTCACCGGGGAGCTGTTTTTT. Amino acid sequence: CASSAITGFVTGELFF.

This clone occurred once. The chain uses TRBV12-3 or TRBV12-4 and TRBJ2-2, with D possibly TRBD2 on 5 matching bases. This CDR3 is 12 amino acids long. V lost 8 bases, J lost 7 bases, and 11 bases lay in between. CDR3 sequence (DNA): TGTGCCAGCCGTTGGGAGAGCGGGGAGCTGTTTTTT. Amino acid sequence: CASRWESGELFF.

This clone was observed once. V gene TRBV25-1 combines with J gene TRBJ1-2; TRBD1 matches at 9 bases. CDR1 and CDR2 from the germline V gene are MGHDK and SYGVNS. V dropped 0 bases and J dropped 5; count of bases not matched to a gene: 4. This CDR3 contains 15 residues. CDR3: CASSEYFGTGYGYTF. DNA for the CDR3: TGTGCCAGCAGTGAATACTTCGGGACAGGGTATGGCTACACCTTC.

The gene calls are TRBV19 and TRBJ2-1, with 10 bases lining up with TRBD2. V trimming: 5 bases; J trimming: 2 bases; junction bases outside the gene matches: 6. The CDR3 is made up of 16 amino acids. Germline V gene lookup returns CDR1 LNHDA and CDR2 SQIVND (reference sequence). CDR3 coding DNA: TGTGCCAGTAGTTTCCCGGGACTAGCGACCTACAATGAGCAGTTCTTC. Translating it yields CASSFPGLATYNEQFF.

The gene calls are TRBV5-8 and TRBJ1-4; 7 bases fit TRBD1. V dropped 5 bases and J dropped 8; count of bases not matched to a gene: 15. This CDR3 contains 16 residues. Germline V gene data show CDR1 as SGHTS and CDR2 as YDEGEE. For the CDR3, the DNA is TGTGCCAGCAGAATCTCAGGGGGTGCTCTAATGGAAAAACTGTTTTTT. The encoded protein is CASRISGGALMEKLFF.

V is TRBV4-1 and J is TRBJ2-7, with D maybe TRBD1 (6 bases). Looked up from germline, CDR1 is MGHRA and CDR2 is YSYEKL. CDR3 length equals 16 residues. Trimming removed 0 bases from V and 4 bases from J, with 16 bases in between. DNA of the CDR3: TGCGCCAGCAGCCAAGAACCTACGGGACACCTTTACGAGCAGTACTTC. It is translated as CASSQEPTGHLYEQYF.

This clone was counted only a few times. The chain is built from TRBV18 and TRBJ1-2, with D maybe TRBD1 (5 bases). This CDR3 region has 16 residues. Germline loops: CDR1 KGHSH, CDR2 LQKENI. Trimming took off 4 bases at V and 7 bases at J, with 22 bases between the two ends. The CDR3 DNA reads TGTGCCAGCTCACTGGGGAGGGGACTGCGACGGGGTGGCTACACCTTC. This codes for CASSLGRGLRRGGYTF.

The rearrangement uses TRBV4-2 and TRBJ1-4; TRBD1 aligns across 7 bases. The CDR3 is 17 amino acids. CDR1 is LGHNA, CDR2 YNFKEQ, per germline. The ends lost 1 base at V and 8 bases at J; junction bases unmatched: 13. This CDR3 reads CASSQGTGAAQWEKLFF. In DNA form, the CDR3 reads TGTGCCAGCAGCCAAGGGACAGGAGCGGCTCAGTGGGAAAAACTGTTTTTT.

There are a few counts of this clone. The chain's CDR3 is CASSPPGGGGYTF. Here the CDR3 DNA reads TGTGCCAGCTCACCACCCGGAGGAGGCGGCTACACCTTC. This chain joins TRBV18 and TRBJ1-2; unclear D gene. Looked up from germline, CDR1 is KGHSH and CDR2 is LQKENI. This CDR3 region has 13 residues. Trimming shortened V by 0 bases and J by 8 bases, and 10 bases separated the two germline ends.

J is TRBJ1-1 and V is TRBV29-1; D may be TRBD1 (6 bases). Trimming took off 4 bases at V and 1 base at J, with 10 bases between the two ends. The CDR3 totals 13 residues. The germline V gene encodes CDR1 SQVTM and CDR2 ANQGSEA. The CDR3 loop reads CSVGGQSNTEAFF. CDR3 in DNA: TGCAGCGTTGGGGGGCAGTCGAACACTGAAGCTTTCTTT.

The gene calls are TRBV5-4 and TRBJ2-7; 7 nucleotides agree with TRBD2. Germline-derived CDR1 and CDR2 are SGHNT and YYREEE (reference sequence). The V gene end was trimmed by 0 bases and the J gene end by 8 bases; junction bases not matched to a gene: 8. The CDR3 contains 14 residues. As DNA, the CDR3 is TGTGCCAGCAGCTTGGACGGGAGGCCCGAAAAGCAGTACTTC. Amino acid sequence: CASSLDGRPEKQYF. Looking up the rest from reference TRBV5-4 and TRBJ2-7 gives the full variable domain: ETGVTQSPTHLIKTRGQQVTLRCSSQSGHNTVSWYQQALGQGPQFIFQYYREEENGRGNFPPRFSGLQFPNYSSELNVNALELDDSALYLCASSLDGRPEKQYFGPGTRLTVT.

The chain recombines TRBV5-4 with TRBJ2-3, with 12 positions matching TRBD2. Trimming took 3 bases from V and 0 from J; bases not matched to a gene: 8. The CDR3 length is 18 residues. Looked up from germline, CDR1 is SGHNT and CDR2 is YYREEE (reference sequence). CDR3 nucleotide sequence: TGTGCCAGCAGCTCAGAGGGACTAGCGGGCTCTAGCACAGATACGCAGTATTTT. It encodes CASSSEGLAGSSTDTQYF.

This rearrangement joins TRBV6-5 to TRBJ2-7; weak D call: TRBD1 (5 bases). The CDR3 loop spans 12 amino acids. Germline V gene sequence: CDR1 MNHEY, CDR2 SVGAGI. Trimming left V 8 bases short and J 2 bases short, with 10 bases between. CDR3 bases: TGTGCCAGCCAGGGCTGGACCTACGAGCAGTACTTC. Amino acids: CASQGWTYEQYF.

The gene calls are TRBV4-1 and TRBJ1-4; TRBD1 might be the D (6 bases). V dropped 1 base and J dropped 5 bases, with 11 bases sitting between them. Germline V gives CDR1 MGHRA, CDR2 YSYEKL. This CDR3 region has 15 residues. The CDR3 DNA reads TGCGCCAGCAGCCAAGCGAGGACAGCGAATGAAAAACTGTTTTTT. Its protein product is CASSQARTANEKLFF.

In this sample, this clone turned up a few times. The CDR3 here is CASSLVAGAGELFF. The DNA for the CDR3 is TGTGCCAGCAGCTTAGTGGCGGGGGCCGGGGAGCTGTTTTTT. The J gene is TRBJ2-2, the V gene TRBV7-2, with 7 bases that match TRBD2. This CDR3 is 14 amino acids long. CDR1 and CDR2 from the germline V gene are SGHTA and FQGNSA. V lost 1 base to trimming and J lost 6 bases; unmatched junction nucleotides: 2.

This chain's CDR3 is CASSPSRGTGGYTF. CDR3 nucleotides: TGTGCCAGCAGCCCCTCCCGGGGGACAGGTGGCTACACCTTC. The chain uses TRBV7-8 and TRBJ1-2; 8 nucleotides align to TRBD1. The CDR3 totals 14 residues. The V and J ends lost 5 bases and 7 bases, in that order; junction bases with no gene match: 9. In germline, CDR1 is SGHVS, CDR2 FQNEAQ.

V and J are TRBV19 and TRBJ1-1, with TRBD1 matching over 8 bases. The CDR3 spans 17 residues. The ends lost 1 base at V and 0 bases at J; junction bases unmatched: 7. Germline lookup yields CDR1 LNHDA and CDR2 SQIVND (reference sequence). CDR3 coding DNA: TGTGCCAGTAGTATAGGGACAGGGAGAACTGTGAACACTGAAGCTTTCTTT. Translation gives CASSIGTGRTVNTEAFF.

The J gene is TRBJ1-5, the V gene TRBV28; weak D call: TRBD1 (6 bases). Germline loops: CDR1 MDHEN, CDR2 SYDVKM. This CDR3 contains 15 residues. The V end lost 6 bases, the J end lost 1 base, and 13 bases lay between the germline ends. In nucleotides, the CDR3 is TGTGCCAGCAGCCTGGCAGGGGCCAGCAATCAGCCCCAGCATTTT. Encoded protein: CASSLAGASNQPQHF. Full variable domain (missing parts from reference TRBV28 and TRBJ1-5): DVKVTQSSRYLVKRTGEKVFLECVQDMDHENMFWYRQDPGLGLRLIYFSYDVKMKEKGDIPEGYSVSREKKERFSLILESASTNQTSMYLCASSLAGASNQPQHFGDGTRLSIL.

This clone occurred a few times. The rearrangement links TRBV18 to TRBJ2-1, with 8 bases that match TRBD2. Germline CDR1 KGHSH, CDR2 LQKENI. The V and J ends lost 6 bases and 8 bases, in that order; junction bases with no gene match: 9. The CDR3 totals 14 residues. CDR3 protein: CASSRGLVAHEQFF. CDR3 in DNA: TGTGCCAGCTCCCGGGGACTAGTTGCTCATGAGCAGTTCTTC. Filled out from reference TRBV18 and TRBJ2-1, the complete variable domain reads NAGVMQNPRHLVRRRGQEARLRCSPMKGHSHVYWYRQLPEEGLKFMVYLQKENIIDESGMPKERFSAEFPKEGPSILRIQQVVRGDSAAYFCASSRGLVAHEQFFGPGTRLTVL.

The chain couples TRBV5-1 to TRBJ1-3; D perhaps matches TRBD1 (5 bases). CDR3 length: 14 amino acids. Germline V gene lookup returns CDR1 SGHRS and CDR2 YFSETQ. V lost 5 bases and J lost 0, with 9 bases in between. The CDR3 reads CASSQGDSGNTIYF. The CDR3 DNA sequence: TGCGCCAGCAGTCAGGGCGACTCTGGAAACACCATATATTTT.

Comment on this clone: In the same sample, other DNA sequences code for this CDR3. The chain has TRBV6-5 and TRBJ1-5, with D perhaps matching TRBD1 (5 bases). Between the trimmed V and J ends, which lost 6 bases and 4 bases, there was a span of 10 bases. The CDR3 covers 13 residues. Germline V lookup: CDR1 MNHEY, CDR2 SVGAGI. This CDR3 is CASSLQGNQPQHF. The CDR3 coding sequence is TGTGCCAGCAGCCTCCAGGGAAATCAGCCCCAGCATTTT.

This chain links TRBV5-1 with TRBJ1-2, with TRBD1 identical over 10 bases. This CDR3 comprises 18 residues. The germline CDR1 and CDR2 sequences are SGHRS and YFSETQ. J was trimmed by 6 bases and V by 3 bases; bases with no gene match: 17. CDR3 nucleotides: TGCGCCAGCAGCTCAAGAACCGGGACAGGGGTATCGGTTAATGGCTACACCTTC. Its protein is CASSSRTGTGVSVNGYTF.

The gene calls are TRBV14 and TRBJ2-7; 8 nucleotides match TRBD1. The germline V gene encodes CDR1 SGHDN and CDR2 FVKESK. V shed 4 bases and J 2 bases; nucleotides not matched to a gene: 7. This CDR3 contains 15 residues. The CDR3, as DNA: TGTGCCAGCAGCCCAATCGGGACAGGAGCCTACGAGCAGTACTTC. It encodes CASSPIGTGAYEQYF. Filled out from reference TRBV14 and TRBJ2-7, the complete variable domain reads EAGVTQFPSHSVIEKGQTVTLRCDPISGHDNLYWYRRVMGKEIKFLLHFVKESKQDESGMPNNRFLAERTGGTYSTLKVQPAELEDSGVYFCASSPIGTGAYEQYFGPGTRLTVT.